These 32 T cell receptor beta chains share one sample of origin, sequenced in a study of blood T cell repertoires in COVID-19 (dated by TCRdb to 2019 to 2021). The library was produced with the immunoSEQ multiplex PCR assay. The table was pulled from immuneACCESS by TCRdb, which kept in-frame rearrangements only. Such tables lose some clones; where checked, under half of the loss comes from unresolved V genes, and the rest has no known cause. The sample table shows 150,000 to 200,000 clones, and approximately 79% are seen once. Clones ranked in the top ten supply roughly 17% of the sample. Sequences were obtained from peripheral blood. The receptors were gathered from a man aged 60 to 69 with active or convalescent COVID-19.

This chain connects TRBV5-1 to TRBJ2-7; 11 nucleotides agree with TRBD2. Losses at the gene ends were 3 bases for V and 3 bases for J; bases not matched to a gene: 5. Germline assignment: CDR1 SGHRS and CDR2 YFSETQ. The CDR3 contains 15 residues. CDR3 loop: CASSSTSGTYYEQYF. The CDR3 DNA reads TGCGCCAGCAGCTCGACTAGCGGGACCTACTACGAGCAGTACTTC. Full variable domain (remainder filled in from reference TRBV5-1 and TRBJ2-7): KAGVTQTPRYLIKTRGQQVTLSCSPISGHRSVSWYQQTPGQGLQFLFEYFSETQRNKGNFPGRFSGRQFSNSRSEMNVSTLELGDSALYLCASSSTSGTYYEQYFGPGTRLTVT.

This clone came up once. The J gene is TRBJ1-3, the V gene TRBV28; TRBD1 aligns across 9 bases. The J segment lost 1 base and the V segment lost 2 bases, leaving 6 bases of the junction unmatched. CDR1 MDHEN and CDR2 SYDVKM come from the germline V gene. This CDR3 spans 17 amino acids. The CDR3 is CASSLPEGTGSGNTIYF. CDR3 in DNA: TGTGCCAGCAGTTTACCGGAGGGGACAGGGTCTGGAAACACCATATATTTT.

This clone was detected a few times. CDR3 protein: CASSWGDLNSPLHF. The CDR3 coding sequence is TGCGCCAGCAGCTGGGGGGATTTGAATTCACCCCTCCACTTT. The rearrangement joins TRBV5-1 to TRBJ1-6, with D tentatively TRBD1 (5 bases). The CDR3 runs 14 residues. Looked up from germline, CDR1 is SGHRS and CDR2 is YFSETQ. V lost 3 bases, J lost 7 bases, and 11 bases lay in between.

The chain employs TRBV9 and TRBJ2-3; 7 bases line up with TRBD2. The germline CDR1 and CDR2 sequences are SGDLS and YYNGEE. J lost 5 bases, V lost 6 bases, and 15 bases had no gene match. The CDR3 is 16 residues long. Here the CDR3 DNA reads TGTGCCAGCACCGCTTCCCTGGCGGGAGCTAAAGATACGCAGTATTTT. This codes for CASTASLAGAKDTQYF.

J is TRBJ1-5 and V is TRBV19; the D gene is possibly TRBD1 (6 bases). The germline V gene has CDR1 LNHDA and CDR2 SQIVND (reference sequence). The CDR3 is 16 residues long. Trimming cost V 5 bases and J 0 bases, with 14 bases left between them. CDR3 region: CASSFSTGYSNQPQHF. As DNA, the CDR3 is TGTGCCAGTAGTTTCTCAACAGGGTATAGCAATCAGCCCCAGCATTTT.

The chain joins TRBV6-4 to TRBJ2-1; 10 bases match TRBD2. V trimming: 8 bases; J trimming: 4 bases; junction bases outside the gene matches: 5. Germline CDR1 is MRHNA and CDR2 is SNTAGT. There are 14 residues in the CDR3. For the CDR3, the DNA is TGTGCCAGCCGGACTAGCGGAGTTTACAATGAGCAGTTCTTC. Translated: CASRTSGVYNEQFF.

The chain has TRBV9 and TRBJ2-7; 9 bases are a match to TRBD2. The ends lost 0 bases at V and 0 bases at J; junction bases unmatched: 1. The CDR3 spans 15 residues. CDR1 and CDR2 (germline): SGDLS, YYNGEE. This chain's CDR3 is CASSVGLADSYEQYF. Written as DNA, the CDR3 is TGTGCCAGCAGCGTAGGACTAGCGGACTCCTACGAGCAGTACTTC.

This chain links TRBV7-2 with TRBJ1-2; D is undetermined. V was shortened by 4 bases and J by 2 bases, with 11 bases between the two germline ends. Germline assignment: CDR1 SGHTA and CDR2 FQGNSA. The CDR3 runs 14 residues. DNA for the CDR3: TGTGCCAGCAGCTCCCCCAGCAGGAACTATGGCTACACCTTC. Translated, it gives CASSSPSRNYGYTF.

This chain joins TRBV7-3 and TRBJ2-1, with a weak D call TRBD1 (7 bases). V was pared by 3 bases and J by 14 bases, with 23 bases between. Looked up from germline, CDR1 is SGHTA and CDR2 is FQGTGA. The CDR3 sequence is 15 residues long. CDR3 DNA sequence: TGTGCCAGCAGCTTGCAGAGGGGGCGGGAAAGTAGTAAGTTCTTC. This gives the protein CASSLQRGRESSKFF.

The chain couples TRBV7-3 to TRBJ2-6; D is possibly TRBD1 (5 bases). Trimming removed 6 bases at V and 2 bases at J, with 11 bases between. CDR1 is SGHTA and CDR2 is FQGTGA in the germline V gene. The length of the CDR3 is 15 residues. This CDR3 reads CASSPGSAGANVLTF. The CDR3 nucleotides read TGTGCCAGCAGTCCAGGGTCGGCTGGGGCCAACGTCCTGACTTTC.

The chain links TRBV25-1 to TRBJ2-7, with 9 bases matching TRBD1. This CDR3 has 15 residues. Germline CDR1 reads MGHDK; CDR2 reads SYGVNS. V gave up 7 bases and J gave up 5 bases; unmatched junction bases: 12. The CDR3: CASNKPGQGVHEQYF. In DNA form, the CDR3 reads TGTGCCAGCAACAAACCGGGACAGGGTGTCCACGAGCAGTACTTC.

The J gene is TRBJ2-3, the V gene TRBV5-1; the D gene is possibly TRBD1 (6 bases). Germline V lookup: CDR1 SGHRS, CDR2 YFSETQ. The CDR3 is 14 residues long. Trimming removed 4 bases from V and 1 base from J, with 10 bases in between. CDR3: CASSVRTGTDTQYF. The CDR3 nucleotides are TGCGCCAGCAGCGTGAGGACAGGCACAGATACGCAGTATTTT. The full variable domain, its missing parts supplied by reference TRBV5-1 and TRBJ2-3, is KAGVTQTPRYLIKTRGQQVTLSCSPISGHRSVSWYQQTPGQGLQFLFEYFSETQRNKGNFPGRFSGRQFSNSRSEMNVSTLELGDSALYLCASSVRTGTDTQYFGPGTRLTVL.

The chain joins TRBV4-3 to TRBJ2-3; 7 bases line up with TRBD2. Germline values: CDR1 LGHNA, CDR2 YSLEER. The CDR3 length is 15 residues. The V and J ends lost 5 bases and 0 bases, in that order; junction bases with no gene match: 5. The CDR3 here is CASSAGVQSTDTQYF. Here the CDR3 DNA reads TGCGCCAGCAGCGCGGGAGTCCAAAGCACAGATACGCAGTATTTT.

The V call is TRBV11-2, the J call TRBJ2-5; 11 bases map to TRBD2. From germline, CDR1 is SGHAT and CDR2 FQNNGV. The trim removed 1 base at V and 3 bases at J, leaving 1 base unmatched. The CDR3 loop spans 15 amino acids. Here the CDR3 DNA reads TGTGCCAGCAGCTTAGGGGGACTAGCGGAAGAGACCCAGTACTTC. It is translated as CASSLGGLAEETQYF.

V usage is TRBV12-5 and J usage is TRBJ1-1; D is uncertain. This CDR3 spans 14 amino acids. Trimming pared 6 bases from V and 4 bases from J, leaving 15 bases between. The germline gives CDR1 LGHNT, CDR2 FRNRAP. The CDR3 region has the DNA TGTGCTAGTGGCCCCTCGGAGCGCGGCACTGAAGCTTTCTTT. Its protein product is CASGPSERGTEAFF.

Turning to this clone: This CDR3 is also generated by other DNA sequences in the sample. The chain carries TRBV29-1 and TRBJ1-5; possible D gene TRBD1, 5 bases. This CDR3 contains 12 residues. Germline CDR1 is SQVTM and CDR2 is ANQGSEA. V lost 4 bases, J lost 4 bases, and 8 bases lay in between. CDR3 residues: CSVGQTNQPQHF. In nucleotides, the CDR3 is TGCAGCGTTGGACAGACAAATCAGCCCCAGCATTTT.

V is TRBV6-5 and J is TRBJ2-5, with unresolved D. Germline CDR1 is MNHEY and CDR2 is SVGAGI. This CDR3 is 12 amino acids long. The germline V and J ends were trimmed by 6 bases and 4 bases, with 9 bases remaining between them. In DNA form, the CDR3 reads TGTGCCAGCAGAACAAGTCGAGAGACCCAGTACTTC. Translated: CASRTSRETQYF.

This rearrangement joins TRBV7-3 to TRBJ2-7; a weak D match, TRBD1 (5 bases). Trimming pared 2 bases from V and 5 bases from J, leaving 10 bases between. Germline V gene sequence: CDR1 SGHTA, CDR2 FQGTGA. This CDR3 is built from 13 residues. CDR3 sequence reads: CASSLVVGDEQYF. The CDR3 DNA reads TGTGCCAGCAGCTTAGTCGTAGGGGACGAGCAGTACTTC. Combining the CDR3 with reference TRBV7-3 and TRBJ2-7 gives the whole variable domain GAGVSQTPSNKVTEKGKYVELRCDPISGHTALYWYRQSLGQGPEFLIYFQGTGAADDSGLPNDRFFAVRPEGSVSTLKIQRTERGDSAVYLCASSLVVGDEQYFGPGTRLTVT.

V is TRBV11-2 and J is TRBJ2-1; TRBD2 matches 12 bases. The CDR3 runs 18 residues. Unmatched junction bases numbered 9, after V lost 5 bases and J lost 1 base. Germline CDR1 and CDR2: SGHAT and FQNNGV. CDR3 region: CASSPRLAGAGSYNEQFF. CDR3 bases: TGTGCCAGCAGCCCGAGACTAGCGGGAGCGGGGTCCTACAATGAGCAGTTCTTC.

This chain links TRBV29-1 with TRBJ2-7; TRBD1 is a possible D gene (5 bases). The CDR3 totals 14 residues. The germline V and J ends were trimmed by 4 bases and 6 bases, with 19 bases remaining between them. In germline, CDR1 is SQVTM, CDR2 ANQGSEA. CDR3 DNA sequence: TGCAGCGTTGTCCAGGGTCGAGTGGGGCTCGAGCAGTACTTC. It is translated as CSVVQGRVGLEQYF.

This clone has a single count. The gene calls are TRBV25-1 and TRBJ1-2; 9 nucleotides line up with TRBD1. The V gene end was trimmed by 8 bases and the J gene end by 0 bases; junction bases not matched to a gene: 7. Germline CDR1 is MGHDK and CDR2 is SYGVNS. CDR3 length: 15 residues. The CDR3 DNA is TGTGCCAGCGGGCCGGGACAGGGACCTAACTATGGCTACACCTTC. As protein: CASGPGQGPNYGYTF.

The genes are TRBV28 and TRBJ2-3; TRBD1 aligns across 7 bases. Trimming at V came to 11 bases and at J to 5 bases, leaving 13 bases not matched to a gene. The CDR3 is 14 residues long. Germline loops: CDR1 MDHEN, CDR2 SYDVKM. The CDR3 DNA sequence: TGTGCCTCTAGAGGGGGACAGCCCGGAGATACGCAGTATTTT. It specifies CASRGGQPGDTQYF.

The chain employs TRBV18 and TRBJ2-4; 9 bases are shared with TRBD2. The CDR3 has 14 amino acids. V shed 1 base, J shed 9 bases, and the junction held 4 bases outside the gene matches. CDR1 is KGHSH, CDR2 LQKENI, per germline. CDR3 sequence (DNA): TGTGCCAGCTCACCACTAGCGGGAGAGGCCATTCAGTACTTC. This sequence encodes CASSPLAGEAIQYF.

The V gene is TRBV15, the J gene TRBJ2-7; 8 bases fit TRBD1. The V gene's germline CDR1 is LNHNV and CDR2 YYDKDF (reference sequence). With 5 bases clipped from V and 5 bases from J, the junction kept 5 bases outside the gene matches. This CDR3 has 13 amino acids. The chain's CDR3 is CATSFQGAHEQYF. The CDR3 DNA sequence: TGTGCCACCAGCTTCCAGGGGGCCCACGAGCAGTACTTC.

This clone was picked up a small number of times. The V and J genes are TRBV15 and TRBJ2-2; D is ambiguous. Germline CDR1 reads LNHNV; CDR2 reads YYDKDF (reference sequence). This CDR3 region has 15 residues. Trimming stripped 0 bases from V and 4 bases from J, with 9 bases between. The CDR3: CATSRDLRATGELFF. CDR3 DNA: TGTGCCACCAGCAGAGACCTTAGAGCCACCGGGGAGCTGTTTTTT.

This sequence joins TRBV10-3 and TRBJ2-7, with D perhaps TRBD1 (6 bases). Germline CDR1 ENHRY, CDR2 SYGVKD. The CDR3 contains 14 residues. V gave up 4 bases and J gave up 2 bases, with 12 bases separating them. The CDR3 bases are TGTGCCATCAGTGCTGGGACAAGTACCTACGAGCAGTACTTC. Its translation is CAISAGTSTYEQYF.

The V call is TRBV6-2 or TRBV6-3, the J call TRBJ2-7, with D possibly TRBD2 on 5 matching bases. The germline CDR1 and CDR2 sequences are MNHEY and SVGEGT. The CDR3 covers 16 residues. Trimming shortened V by 2 bases and J by 0 bases, and 14 bases separated the two germline ends. The DNA for the CDR3 is TGTGCCAGCAGTTACCCCAAGGAGCGGCACTCCTACGAGCAGTACTTC. It specifies CASSYPKERHSYEQYF.

There are a few counts of this clone. The chain employs TRBV19 and TRBJ1-1; D is unresolved. V was pared by 5 bases and J by 6 bases, with 13 bases between. From germline, CDR1 is LNHDA and CDR2 SQIVND (reference sequence). The CDR3 contains 13 residues. CDR3 nucleotide sequence: TGTGCCAGTAGTGTAACGGGTCTACCTGAAGCTTTCTTT. Its translation is CASSVTGLPEAFF.

In this sample, this clone turned up a few times. The rearrangement uses TRBV19 and TRBJ2-1; D is unresolved. Trimming cost V 3 bases and J 0 bases, with 6 bases left between them. The CDR3 runs to 14 residues. From germline, CDR1 is LNHDA and CDR2 SQIVND (reference sequence). The CDR3 sequence: CASSILSSYNEQFF. CDR3 in DNA: TGTGCCAGTAGTATCCTGAGCTCCTACAATGAGCAGTTCTTC.

V is TRBV19 and J is TRBJ1-1, with 7 bases that match TRBD1. Germline trimming cut 4 bases from V and 5 bases from J; bases unmatched to any gene: 4. This CDR3 is 13 amino acids long. Per germline, CDR1 LNHDA and CDR2 SQIVND (reference sequence). CDR3 nucleotide sequence: TGTGCCAGTAGTAATAACAGGGGAACTGAAGCTTTCTTT. Its translation is CASSNNRGTEAFF.

V gene TRBV29-1 combines with J gene TRBJ2-1, with TRBD2 matching 9 bases. In germline, CDR1 is SQVTM, CDR2 ANQGSEA. This CDR3 comprises 14 residues. V gave up 6 bases and J gave up 3 bases; unmatched junction bases: 6. Here the CDR3 DNA reads TGCAGCGTAGCCGTGACTAGCGGCTACAATGAGCAGTTCTTC. This sequence encodes CSVAVTSGYNEQFF.

The chain employs TRBV21-1 and TRBJ2-5; the table's D call of TRBD1 was not tested on the DNA. TRBV21-1 corresponds to a pseudogene. The CDR3 runs to 16 residues. Written as DNA, the CDR3 is TGTGCCAGCAGCTTCGACAGCCGACCCGTTCAAGAGACCCAGTACTTC. Amino acid sequence: CASSFDSRPVQETQYF.